Reported below is one T cell receptor beta chain. Its specificity is unknown. TCR beta cDNA was made from 400 to 600 ng total RNA with a constant-region primer. Library construction for TCR beta comprised three nested multiplex PCR rounds performed with slightly modified ARM-PCR. Primers for the first two PCR rounds were TRBV1-TRBV30 forward primers and a C-beta reverse primer (approximately 10 cycles per round). In TCRdb, the multiplex PCR reads were re-called with MiXCR into one record per CDR3 protein. Of 200,000 or so distinct CDR3 sequences in the sample, about 65% were seen once. CDR3 length: 15 amino acids. Trimming cost V 7 bases and J 4 bases, with 17 bases left between them. The blood RNA (from unsorted whole blood) was obtained, and germline DNA was also extracted. These data come from a study of tumor-infiltrating lymphocytes in primary liver carcinoma. About the study: Samples produced roughly 3.5 to 7.5 million productive TCRbeta reads, comparable across tissue types.

Study-wide points: Tumor-adjacent and tumor-blood pairs showed less overlap than tumor region pairs.

The TCR comes from a woman between 55 and 75 years old with primary liver carcinoma and hepatitis B virus infection. The sample was peripheral blood. The chain carries TRBV12-3 or TRBV12-4 and TRBJ1-5; D is perhaps TRBD1 (5 bases). The CDR3 here is CASTRGTAINQPQHF. In nucleotides, the CDR3 is TGTGCCAGCACGCGGGGCACCGCAATAAATCAGCCCCAGCATTTT.